The 29 T cell receptor beta chains given below trace back to one sample, sequenced in a study of response to subunit inactivated influenza vaccine. TCRdb independently ran MiXCR on the RT-PCR reads; one entry per CDR3 protein. The data contain 610,000 or so distinct CDR3 sequences, about 15% of them seen just once; the ten biggest clones take up around 10%. The material sequenced was PBMCs from blood, taken roughly 12 days after vaccination. Receptor source: a man aged 50 to 59 who received an inactivated influenza vaccine.

In its sample, this clonotype was seen many times. The rearrangement links TRBV3-1 to TRBJ2-7; 9 bases are shared with TRBD1. This CDR3 has 14 residues. Germline V lookup: CDR1 LGHDT, CDR2 YNNKEL (reference sequence). The J segment lost 6 bases and the V segment lost 2 bases, leaving 5 bases of the junction unmatched. DNA for the CDR3: TGTGCCAGCAGCCAACCGGGACAGGGATCCGAGCAGTACTTC. Amino acids: CASSQPGQGSEQYF.

This chain joins TRBV20-1 and TRBJ1-5; D is unresolved. In germline, CDR1 is DFQATT, CDR2 SNEGSKA (reference sequence). The length of the CDR3 is 13 residues. V lost 0 bases, J lost 11 bases, and 14 bases lay in between. The CDR3 is CSARDRHLRTQHF. The DNA of the CDR3 is TGCAGTGCTAGAGATCGACATCTTCGCACCCAGCATTTT.

The rearrangement joins TRBV14 to TRBJ2-5; possible D gene TRBD2, 5 bases. There are 12 residues in the CDR3. Germline lookup yields CDR1 SGHDN and CDR2 FVKESK. V lost 6 bases to trimming and J lost 4 bases, with 9 bases between them. CDR3 in amino acids: CASRGEAETQYF. The CDR3 DNA reads TGTGCCAGCAGGGGAGAGGCAGAGACCCAGTACTTC.

This clonotype was detected only a few times. The chain recombines TRBV5-6 with TRBJ2-7; D not resolved. Trimming took 2 bases from V and 3 from J, leaving 9 bases between them. CDR1 and CDR2 (germline): SGHDT, YYEEEE. This CDR3 has 13 residues. CDR3 bases: TGTGCCAGCAGCTTAAGTATCCACTACGAGCAGTACTTC. Translating gives CASSLSIHYEQYF.

This clonotype was counted only a few times. This chain links TRBV11-2 with TRBJ2-2; 7 bases agree with TRBD1. There are 16 residues in the CDR3. V shed 2 bases and J 7 bases; nucleotides not matched to a gene: 10. Germline CDR1 is SGHAT and CDR2 is FQNNGV. The CDR3 spells CASSLSRGLLRGELFF. Here the CDR3 DNA reads TGTGCCAGCAGCTTAAGTAGGGGGCTTCTCCGCGGGGAGCTGTTTTTT.

This sequence joins TRBV6-2 or TRBV6-3 and TRBJ2-5; 7 nucleotides match TRBD2. The V segment lost 7 bases and the J segment 7 bases; nucleotides outside the gene matches: 9. Per germline, CDR1 MNHEY and CDR2 SVGEGT. This CDR3 contains 13 residues. DNA for the CDR3: TGTGCCAGCAACAAAAGAGGGAGGGTGACCCAGTACTTC. This sequence encodes CASNKRGRVTQYF.

There are many counts of this clonotype. CDR3 amino acids: CASSPTGMEEQFF. In DNA, the CDR3 is TGCGCCAGCAGCCCGACAGGGATGGAGGAGCAGTTCTTC. The chain employs TRBV5-1 and TRBJ2-1; 7 bases fit TRBD1. Germline assignment: CDR1 SGHRS and CDR2 YFSETQ. This CDR3 contains 13 residues. With 4 bases clipped from V and 10 bases from J, the junction kept 8 bases outside the gene matches. Supplemented by reference TRBV5-1 and TRBJ2-1, the full variable domain reads KAGVTQTPRYLIKTRGQQVTLSCSPISGHRSVSWYQQTPGQGLQFLFEYFSETQRNKGNFPGRFSGRQFSNSRSEMNVSTLELGDSALYLCASSPTGMEEQFFGPGTRLTVL.

This clonotype was counted ten times or more. V and J are TRBV20-1 and TRBJ2-1; tentative D call: TRBD2 (6 bases). Germline CDR1 is DFQATT and CDR2 is SNEGSKA (reference sequence). Deletions cut 4 bases from V and 0 bases from J, with 10 bases between. The CDR3 has 14 residues. The CDR3 DNA follows: TGCAGTGCTAATGGGGGGAGCTCCTACAATGAGCAGTTCTTC. It translates to CSANGGSSYNEQFF.

Turning to this clonotype: A single base separates this from a much larger clone, so it may be a read error. This rearrangement joins TRBV15 to TRBJ2-1; D unclear. Germline V CDR1 and CDR2: LNHNV, YYDKDF (reference sequence). The V and J ends lost 0 bases and 9 bases respectively, with 12 bases between them. CDR3 size: 14 residues. The CDR3 DNA follows: TGTGCCACCAGCAGAGATCTCGTTGGCAGTGAGCAGTTCTTC. It encodes CATSRDLVGSEQFF.

The chain combines TRBV4-1 with TRBJ2-3, with 8 bases aligning to TRBD2. CDR3 length: 13 residues. CDR1 is MGHRA and CDR2 is YSYEKL in the germline V gene. Trimming removed 2 bases from V and 10 bases from J; junction bases left unmatched: 5. CDR3 residues: CASSQLGTSPQYF. The CDR3 bases are TGCGCCAGCAGCCAACTAGGGACTAGTCCGCAGTATTTT.

This clonotype showed up many times. The chain joins TRBV12-3 or TRBV12-4 to TRBJ1-1, with 8 bases that match TRBD1. The CDR3 is 16 residues long. V lost 4 bases, J lost 6 bases, and 13 bases stayed unmatched. The CDR3 bases are TGTGCCAGCAGTTCCACCGCAGGACAGGGTCACGCTGAAGCTTTCTTT. Translation gives CASSSTAGQGHAEAFF.

This clonotype was detected many times. V gene TRBV19 combines with J gene TRBJ2-3; D is unresolved. Looked up from germline, CDR1 is LNHDA and CDR2 is SQIVND (reference sequence). Trimming removed 5 bases at V and 3 bases at J, with 9 bases between. The CDR3 is made up of 13 amino acids. This CDR3 is CASSPTNTDTQYF. DNA for the CDR3: TGTGCCAGTAGTCCCACTAATACAGATACGCAGTATTTT.

The chain has TRBV12-3 or TRBV12-4 and TRBJ2-7; 7 nucleotides line up with TRBD1. V dropped 3 bases and J dropped 6; count of bases not matched to a gene: 2. This CDR3 has 12 residues. Written as DNA, the CDR3 is TGTGCCAGCAGTTTTGGACAGGTCGAGCAGTACTTC. Protein: CASSFGQVEQYF.

The chain recombines TRBV20-1 with TRBJ2-1; D call uncertain. The length of the CDR3 is 14 residues. The germline CDR1 and CDR2 sequences are DFQATT and SNEGSKA (reference sequence). Trimming removed 2 bases at V and 2 bases at J, with 10 bases between. In DNA, the CDR3 is TGCAGTGCTAGACTCCCGTTCCCCTACAATGAGCAGTTCTTC. Translation: CSARLPFPYNEQFF.

The chain joins TRBV13 to TRBJ2-2; D gene ambiguous. V shed 3 bases and J shed 6 bases, with 8 bases lying between them. Germline CDR1 and CDR2: PRHDT and FYEKMQ (reference sequence). The CDR3 totals 13 residues. In DNA form, the CDR3 reads TGTGCCAGCAGCTTTGCTAATGCCGGGGAGCTGTTTTTT. It yields the protein CASSFANAGELFF.

This clonotype was counted ten times or more. The chain carries TRBV24-1 and TRBJ2-1; 7 bases align to TRBD2. This CDR3 contains 15 residues. The V segment lost 4 bases and the J segment 2 bases; nucleotides outside the gene matches: 4. Germline CDR1 is KGHDR and CDR2 is SFDVKD. DNA for the CDR3: TGTGCCACCAGTGACCTAGCGGTCCCCTACAATGAGCAGTTCTTC. Translation gives CATSDLAVPYNEQFF.

This rearrangement joins TRBV11-2 to TRBJ2-7; D might be TRBD2 (6 bases). Trimming removed 5 bases from V and 6 bases from J, with 20 bases in between. CDR1 is SGHAT and CDR2 is FQNNGV in the germline V gene. The CDR3 is 15 amino acids. CDR3 residues: CASSTGTAGGSEQYF. The CDR3 DNA sequence: TGTGCCAGCAGCACGGGGACGGCTGGAGGGTCCGAGCAGTACTTC.

This clonotype was observed a handful of times. V gene TRBV4-2 combines with J gene TRBJ1-2; 9 bases map to TRBD1. Germline V gene lookup returns CDR1 LGHNA and CDR2 YNFKEQ. The trim removed 3 bases at V and 6 bases at J, leaving 8 bases unmatched. The CDR3 runs to 15 residues. The CDR3 sequence is CASSHRDRDRNGYTF. For the CDR3, the DNA is TGTGCCAGCAGCCACAGGGACAGGGATCGGAATGGCTACACCTTC.

The chain uses TRBV7-3 and TRBJ2-3, with 12 bases lining up with TRBD2. The CDR3 loop spans 15 amino acids. V lost 3 bases, J lost 5 bases, and 3 bases stayed unmatched. CDR1 is SGHTA, CDR2 FQGTGA, per germline. The CDR3 nucleotides are TGTGCCAGCAGCTTGGTGGGACTAGCGGGAGATACGCAGTATTTT. It translates to CASSLVGLAGDTQYF.

V usage is TRBV5-5 and J usage is TRBJ1-5; D is perhaps TRBD1 (5 bases). Germline values: CDR1 SGHKS, CDR2 YYEKEE (reference sequence). The CDR3 is 16 amino acids. Trimming removed 2 bases at V and 3 bases at J, with 15 bases between. The CDR3 reads CASSLRRPGNNQPQHF. CDR3 DNA: TGTGCCAGCAGCTTACGCCGTCCAGGGAACAATCAGCCCCAGCATTTT.

This rearrangement joins TRBV29-1 to TRBJ2-7; a possible D gene is TRBD2 (5 bases). CDR1 and CDR2 from the germline V gene are SQVTM and ANQGSEA. CDR3 length: 14 residues. V lost 6 bases to trimming and J lost 0 bases, with 15 bases between them. CDR3 bases: TGCAGCGTATTGGTCCCTACTAGCTCCTACGAGCAGTACTTC. This translates into CSVLVPTSSYEQYF.

This clonotype was counted ten times or more. V usage is TRBV5-1 and J usage is TRBJ2-2; 7 bases align to TRBD1. Germline CDR1 SGHRS, CDR2 YFSETQ. The CDR3 runs to 15 residues. V dropped 2 bases and J dropped 5; count of bases not matched to a gene: 6. The CDR3 sequence: CASSFRDSRTGELFF. For the CDR3, the DNA is TGCGCCAGCAGCTTCCGGGACAGCCGGACCGGGGAGCTGTTTTTT.

The chain uses TRBV18 and TRBJ2-7, with D maybe TRBD2 (6 bases). This CDR3 is 14 amino acids long. CDR1 KGHSH and CDR2 LQKENI come from the germline V gene. Trimming took 5 bases from V and 0 from J, leaving 11 bases between them. The CDR3 reads CASSGTLSSYEQYF. As DNA, the CDR3 is TGTGCCAGCTCAGGGACTTTAAGCTCCTACGAGCAGTACTTC.

DNA of the CDR3: TGCAGTCCCTACCCGGACCCAGAAACCTACGAGCAGTACTTC. Translating gives CSPYPDPETYEQYF. The chain has TRBV20-1 and TRBJ2-7; D ambiguous. CDR3 length: 14 amino acids. Per the germline V gene, CDR1 is DFQATT and CDR2 is SNEGSKA (reference sequence). The V gene lost 8 bases and the J gene lost 2 bases, with 19 bases spanning the gap.

This clonotype showed up just a few times. This chain joins TRBV18 and TRBJ1-4; TRBD1 matches at 7 bases. The CDR3 extends over 17 amino acids. Germline trimming cut 1 base from V and 5 bases from J; bases unmatched to any gene: 10. The germline CDR1 and CDR2 sequences are KGHSH and LQKENI. CDR3 DNA: TGTGCCAGCTCACCACGGGTCGCCGGGACAGCCAATGAAAAACTGTTTTTT. As protein: CASSPRVAGTANEKLFF. Full variable domain (outside the CDR3, taken from reference TRBV18 and TRBJ1-4): NAGVMQNPRHLVRRRGQEARLRCSPMKGHSHVYWYRQLPEEGLKFMVYLQKENIIDESGMPKERFSAEFPKEGPSILRIQQVVRGDSAAYFCASSPRVAGTANEKLFFGSGTQLSVL.

This clonotype was counted only a few times. The V gene is TRBV6-2 or TRBV6-3, the J gene TRBJ2-1; 9 bases agree with TRBD2. Germline V lookup: CDR1 MNHEY, CDR2 SVGEGT. The CDR3 totals 13 residues. V lost 8 bases, J lost 9 bases, and 8 bases stayed unmatched. In DNA form, the CDR3 reads TGTGCCAGCGCGGCGGGGGGGCAGATTGAGCAGTTCTTC. It codes for CASAAGGQIEQFF.

The V gene is TRBV12-3 or TRBV12-4, the J gene TRBJ1-5; no clear D gene. The V end lost 2 bases, the J end lost 3 bases, and 5 bases lay between the germline ends. The CDR3 covers 13 residues. The CDR3 DNA reads TGTGCCAGCAGTTTAACGTTCAATCAGCCCCAGCATTTT. Translation: CASSLTFNQPQHF.

The rearrangement joins TRBV20-1 to TRBJ2-7; 8 bases map to TRBD1. V lost 5 bases, J lost 2 bases, and 8 bases stayed unmatched. This CDR3 has 14 residues. Germline V gene lookup returns CDR1 DFQATT and CDR2 SNEGSKA (reference sequence). The CDR3 spells CSAPATGVTYEQYF. As DNA, the CDR3 is TGCAGTGCTCCCGCGACAGGGGTTACCTACGAGCAGTACTTC.

This clonotype was found many times. The chain combines TRBV4-1 with TRBJ2-5, with unresolved D. In germline, CDR1 is MGHRA, CDR2 YSYEKL. The CDR3 totals 13 residues. The V gene lost 1 base and the J gene lost 5 bases, with 8 bases spanning the gap. CDR3 in DNA: TGCGCCAGCAGCCAAGGACTGGTGGAGACCCAGTACTTC. Translation gives CASSQGLVETQYF.